This T cell receptor (beta chain) was recorded in a study of blood T cell repertoires in COVID-19. Turning to the study itself: Sample material is recorded as cDNA or gDNA derived from T cells, B-cell-depleted T cells, or PBMCs.

TCRdb keeps only in-frame clones here, not all; method: immunoSEQ multiplex PCR. The sample lists about 280,000 clones; approximately 86% were seen once. CDR1 LNHDA and CDR2 SQIVND come from the germline V gene (reference sequence). Unmatched junction bases numbered 3, after V lost 5 bases and J lost 2 bases. The CDR3 totals 15 residues. The participants were between about 18 and 90 years old and came from about two dozen US areas. Sequences were obtained from PBMCs or T cells enriched from blood (not recorded which). The chain couples TRBV19 to TRBJ2-2, with TRBD2 matching 9 bases. The clonotype was recovered from a woman aged 25 to 45 who had recovered from COVID-19. The CDR3 DNA sequence: TGTGCCAGTAGTCCCGGGACTAGCAACACCGGGGAGCTGTTTTTT. Translation gives CASSPGTSNTGELFF.